The 18 T cell receptor beta chains given below trace back to one sample, sequenced in a study of neurological immune-mediated disorders (dated by TCRdb to about 2019). The library was prepared using 5' RACE. TCRdb records Illumina HiSeq 2500 as the sequencer. The raw public reads went through TCRdb reprocessing: fastp at Q25, MiXCR clone calling, in-frame beta chains kept. A single entry per CDR3 protein holds the most common genes and DNA from its merged rows. Here the sample has over 60,000 distinct CDR3 sequences; around 4.7% occur a single time. The ten largest clonotypes hold about 3.2% of the sample. The sequenced material came from PBMCs. These receptors came from a woman in her 50s with multiple sclerosis.

This clonotype has a handful of counts. This chain connects TRBV7-2 to TRBJ2-1; 7 bases line up with TRBD1. The junction had 7 bases not matched to a gene; V was cut back by 5 bases and J by 3 bases. This CDR3 contains 15 residues. CDR1 SGHTA and CDR2 FQGNSA come from the germline V gene. The CDR3 here is CASSVDRARYNEQFF. In nucleotides, the CDR3 is TGTGCCAGCAGCGTCGACAGGGCCCGCTACAATGAGCAGTTCTTC.

This clonotype has ten or more counts. J is TRBJ1-5 and V is TRBV4-3, with D hard to call. CDR1 LGHNA and CDR2 YSLEER come from the germline V gene. The ends were cut back, 0 bases at V and 4 bases at J, with 7 bases in the middle. The CDR3 totals 14 residues. The CDR3 is CASSQDLWNQPQHF. The CDR3 DNA sequence: TGCGCCAGCAGCCAAGATTTGTGGAATCAGCCCCAGCATTTT.

This clonotype was found many times. This chain links TRBV7-2 with TRBJ1-2; no clear D. Germline loops: CDR1 SGHTA, CDR2 FQGNSA. V was clipped by 5 bases and J by 3 bases, with 10 bases between them. The CDR3 runs 13 residues. CDR3 DNA sequence: TGTGCCAGCAGCCCAGACTTAGACTATGGCTACACCTTC. It is translated as CASSPDLDYGYTF.

This clonotype was detected only a few times. J is TRBJ1-1 and V is TRBV5-1; D is undetermined. Germline CDR1 and CDR2: SGHRS and YFSETQ. V was cut by 0 bases and J by 0 bases, with 9 bases left in between. This CDR3 is 15 amino acids long. The CDR3, as DNA: TGCGCCAGCAGCTTGGGTCAGCCGATGAACACTGAAGCTTTCTTT. It codes for CASSLGQPMNTEAFF.

This clonotype was recorded many times. The junction and the germline gene differ at one end; a read error may be behind it. The rearrangement joins TRBV7-6 to TRBJ1-5; a weak D match, TRBD1 (5 bases). The CDR3 length is 14 residues. The germline V gene encodes CDR1 SGHVS and CDR2 FNYEAQ. This CDR3 reads CASSLAQGFQPQNF. The CDR3 nucleotides are TGTGCCAGCAGCTTAGCCCAGGGTTTTCAGCCCCAGAATTTT.

Ten or more counts support this clonotype. The J gene is TRBJ2-7, the V gene TRBV7-2, with D perhaps matching TRBD1 (6 bases). V was pared by 8 bases and J by 3 bases, with 11 bases between. Germline lookup yields CDR1 SGHTA and CDR2 FQGNSA. The CDR3 is 12 amino acids. CDR3 nucleotide sequence: TGTGCCAGCGCCCGGGACAACTACGAGCAGTACTTC. This sequence encodes CASARDNYEQYF.

This clonotype came up many times. The V call is TRBV12-3 or TRBV12-4, the J call TRBJ2-2; either TRBD1 or TRBD2 may supply D (5 bases each). The ends were cut back, 6 bases at V and 3 bases at J, with 14 bases in the middle. This CDR3 comprises 15 residues. CDR3 nucleotide sequence: TGTGCCAGCAGCCTGCGCTTGGGGGACACCGGGGAGCTGTTTTTT. Encoded protein: CASSLRLGDTGELFF.

J is TRBJ1-1 and V is TRBV15; tentative D call: TRBD1 (5 bases). The germline V and J ends were trimmed by 6 bases and 1 base, with 12 bases remaining between them. Germline CDR1 reads LNHNV; CDR2 reads YYDKDF (reference sequence). This CDR3 is built from 14 residues. CDR3 residues: CATRSGRQNTEAFF. The CDR3 DNA reads TGTGCCACCAGATCGGGACGGCAGAACACTGAAGCTTTCTTT. Full variable domain (missing parts from reference TRBV15 and TRBJ1-1): DAMVIQNPRYQVTQFGKPVTLSCSQTLNHNVMYWYQQKSSQAPKLLFHYYDKDFNNEADTPDNFQSRRPNTSFCFLDIRSPGLGDTAMYLCATRSGRQNTEAFFGQGTRLTVV.

The sample holds many counts of this clonotype. The gene calls are TRBV10-1 and TRBJ2-1, with TRBD2 identical over 8 bases. The CDR3 runs to 19 residues. The germline CDR1 and CDR2 sequences are WNHNN and SYGVQD (reference sequence). The V and J ends lost 3 bases and 7 bases, in that order; junction bases with no gene match: 20. This chain's CDR3 is CASSDRDDRPGLGWNEQFF. The CDR3 coding sequence is TGCGCCAGCAGTGATCGGGACGATCGGCCGGGACTAGGATGGAATGAGCAGTTCTTC.

This clonotype appeared many times. The chain employs TRBV12-3 or TRBV12-4 and TRBJ2-5; either TRBD1 or TRBD2 may fit D (5 bases each). V was cut by 9 bases and J by 4 bases, with 15 bases left in between. The length of the CDR3 is 13 residues. The CDR3 here is CASRGPGLETQYF. The DNA of the CDR3 is TGTGCCAGTAGGGGACCCGGTTTAGAGACCCAGTACTTC.

This clonotype came up many times. V gene TRBV7-8 combines with J gene TRBJ2-5, with D possibly being TRBD1 or TRBD2 (5 bases each). Trimming left V 5 bases short and J 6 bases short, with 13 bases between. Germline V gene data show CDR1 as SGHVS and CDR2 as FQNEAQ. CDR3 length: 13 residues. The CDR3: CASSPGREKTQYF. The CDR3 coding sequence is TGTGCCAGCAGCCCGGGACGCGAGAAGACCCAGTACTTC.

This clonotype was picked up many times. J is TRBJ2-3 and V is TRBV29-1, with D possibly matching TRBD2 (7 bases). CDR1 is SQVTM, CDR2 ANQGSEA, per germline. The CDR3 covers 13 residues. V was clipped by 3 bases and J by 3 bases, with 10 bases between them. Written as DNA, the CDR3 is TGCAGCGTTGATGAGGGGGGGACAGATACGCAGTATTTT. Protein product: CSVDEGGTDTQYF.

The table lists this clonotype with a few counts. The germline gene is not matched at one end of the junction; a read error may be the cause. This chain uses TRBV5-6 with TRBJ1-5; D perhaps matches TRBD1 (5 bases). In germline, CDR1 is SGHDT, CDR2 YYEEEE. The CDR3 is 16 amino acids. The CDR3 DNA reads TGTGCCAGCAGCTCAAGTGGACATTATAGCAATCAGCCCCAGAATTTT. Its protein is CASSSSGHYSNQPQNF.

This clonotype was recorded at least ten times. The rearrangement links TRBV3-1 to TRBJ2-5, with TRBD2 matching 10 bases. The length of the CDR3 is 16 residues. The germline gives CDR1 LGHDT, CDR2 YNNKEL (reference sequence). V gave up 1 base and J gave up 1 base; unmatched junction bases: 3. The CDR3 DNA is TGTGCCAGCAGCCAAGGAGCGGGGGGGAGCCAAGAGACCCAGTACTTC. Its protein is CASSQGAGGSQETQYF.

This clonotype was detected ten times or more. The rearrangement uses TRBV2 and TRBJ2-5; no firm D call. Looked up from germline, CDR1 is SNHLY and CDR2 is FYNNEI. This CDR3 region has 12 residues. The ends were cut back, 7 bases at V and 3 bases at J, with 9 bases in the middle. CDR3 nucleotide sequence: TGTGCCAGCACAGGTCAGGAAGAGACCCAGTACTTC. Translating it yields CASTGQEETQYF.

This clonotype was observed a few times. The chain uses TRBV25-1 and TRBJ2-3; D gene unclear. This CDR3 has 11 residues. CDR1 and CDR2 (germline): MGHDK, SYGVNS. With 8 bases removed from V and 8 bases from J, the gap between germline ends came to 11 bases. The CDR3 nucleotides read TGTGCCAGCGCGGAAGGAGTTACGCAGTATTTT. This translates into CASAEGVTQYF.

In DNA, the CDR3 is TGTGCCAGCTCGGTTGACGGAAAAATTCAGTACTTC. It is translated as CASSVDGKIQYF. This chain joins TRBV18 and TRBJ2-4; no reliable D call. The CDR3 is 12 amino acids. Trimming stripped 6 bases from V and 10 bases from J, with 13 bases between. CDR1 is KGHSH, CDR2 LQKENI, per germline.

This clonotype was detected ten times or more. This rearrangement joins TRBV20-1 to TRBJ2-4; D is perhaps TRBD1 or TRBD2 (6 bases each). The CDR3 consists of 16 residues. V was pared by 0 bases and J by 3 bases, with 15 bases between. CDR1 DFQATT and CDR2 SNEGSKA come from the germline V gene (reference sequence). In nucleotides, the CDR3 is TGCAGTGCTAGAGAGGCGGTACAGGGAGGCAAAAACATTCAGTACTTC. This gives the protein CSAREAVQGGKNIQYF.